Each of the 8 T cell receptor beta chains below was sequenced from the same sample in a study of long-term antiretroviral therapy in people with HIV. immunoSEQ v3.0 was run at survey level. Clones were sequenced by immunoSEQ multiplex PCR, and TCRdb holds only the in-frame ones, with some missing. The sample holds tens of thousands of clones, more than 75% seen once. This specimen consisted of unsorted PBMCs, obtained 2 years after starting antiretroviral therapy. Source of these receptors: a man aged 45 to 65 with HIV.

V is TRBV7-9 and J is TRBJ2-1; no clear D. The germline V gene encodes CDR1 SEHNR and CDR2 FQNEAQ (reference sequence). V lost 5 bases and J lost 3, with 5 bases in between. The CDR3 runs 12 residues. The CDR3 sequence is CASSPNYNEQFF. As DNA, the CDR3 is TGTGCCAGCAGCCCTAACTACAATGAGCAGTTCTTC.

The chain links TRBV7-2 to TRBJ1-4, with a weak D call TRBD1 (5 bases). Germline assignment: CDR1 SGHTA and CDR2 FQGNSA. The CDR3 sequence is 15 residues long. V lost 4 bases, J lost 0 bases, and 9 bases lay in between. The CDR3 sequence is CASSSDSATNEKLFF. The CDR3 nucleotides read TGTGCCAGCAGCTCAGACAGTGCAACTAATGAAAAACTGTTTTTT. Full variable domain (outside the CDR3, taken from reference TRBV7-2 and TRBJ1-4): GAGVSQSPSNKVTEKGKDVELRCDPISGHTALYWYRQSLGQGLEFLIYFQGNSAPDKSGLPSDRFSAERTGGSVSTLTIQRTQQEDSAVYLCASSSDSATNEKLFFGSGTQLSVL.

The gene calls are TRBV19 and TRBJ1-5, with TRBD1 matching 11 bases. Trimming cost V 1 base and J 11 bases; bases outside gene matches: 7. The CDR3 runs 15 residues. Looked up from germline, CDR1 is LNHDA and CDR2 is SQIVND (reference sequence). The chain's CDR3 is CASSIAGQGAVSQHF. The CDR3 nucleotides are TGTGCCAGTAGTATAGCCGGACAGGGGGCTGTATCCCAGCATTTT.

The rearrangement links TRBV11-1 to TRBJ2-3, with 12 bases that match TRBD1. V lost 5 bases and J lost 5; bases outside the gene matches: 5. Looked up from germline, CDR1 is SGHAT and CDR2 is FQDESV (reference sequence). The CDR3 sequence is 15 residues long. Here the CDR3 reads CASSRDRGLGDTQYF. The CDR3 DNA is TGTGCCAGCAGCCGGGACAGGGGGCTTGGAGATACGCAGTATTTT.

The rearrangement uses TRBV19 and TRBJ1-5; D may be TRBD1 (6 bases). CDR3 length equals 15 residues. V was shortened by 8 bases and J by 6 bases, with 20 bases between the two germline ends. Germline-derived CDR1 and CDR2 are LNHDA and SQIVND (reference sequence). The CDR3 here is CASDEGRGGGQPQHF. CDR3 DNA sequence: TGTGCCAGTGATGAAGGGCGGGGGGGCGGTCAGCCCCAGCATTTT.

The V call is TRBV28, the J call TRBJ2-2, with D perhaps TRBD1 or TRBD2 (7 bases each). The CDR3 consists of 22 residues. The V end lost 0 bases, the J end lost 1 base, and 27 bases lay between the germline ends. Germline assignment: CDR1 MDHEN and CDR2 SYDVKM. For the CDR3, the DNA is TGTGCCAGCAGTTTATGGGGAGGGGGCGCGCCATTCGGGCGGCAGAACACCGGGGAGCTGTTTTTT. Protein: CASSLWGGGAPFGRQNTGELFF.

V is TRBV5-4 and J is TRBJ1-3, with 8 bases identical to TRBD1. Per germline, CDR1 SGHNT and CDR2 YYREEE (reference sequence). CDR3 length: 14 residues. The junction had 2 bases not matched to a gene; V was cut back by 4 bases and J by 2 bases. This chain's CDR3 is CASSRGQAGNTIYF. The CDR3, as DNA: TGTGCCAGCAGCAGGGGACAGGCTGGAAACACCATATATTTT. Full variable domain (missing parts from reference TRBV5-4 and TRBJ1-3): ETGVTQSPTHLIKTRGQQVTLRCSSQSGHNTVSWYQQALGQGPQFIFQYYREEENGRGNFPPRFSGLQFPNYSSELNVNALELDDSALYLCASSRGQAGNTIYFGEGSWLTVV.

This clone was seen a single time. The chain recombines TRBV18 with TRBJ2-7; no reliable D call. The CDR3 totals 13 residues. V was cut by 1 base and J by 3 bases, with 7 bases left in between. Germline V gives CDR1 KGHSH, CDR2 LQKENI. CDR3 coding DNA: TGTGCCAGCTCACCACGGTCGGACTACGAGCAGTACTTC. Translating it yields CASSPRSDYEQYF.